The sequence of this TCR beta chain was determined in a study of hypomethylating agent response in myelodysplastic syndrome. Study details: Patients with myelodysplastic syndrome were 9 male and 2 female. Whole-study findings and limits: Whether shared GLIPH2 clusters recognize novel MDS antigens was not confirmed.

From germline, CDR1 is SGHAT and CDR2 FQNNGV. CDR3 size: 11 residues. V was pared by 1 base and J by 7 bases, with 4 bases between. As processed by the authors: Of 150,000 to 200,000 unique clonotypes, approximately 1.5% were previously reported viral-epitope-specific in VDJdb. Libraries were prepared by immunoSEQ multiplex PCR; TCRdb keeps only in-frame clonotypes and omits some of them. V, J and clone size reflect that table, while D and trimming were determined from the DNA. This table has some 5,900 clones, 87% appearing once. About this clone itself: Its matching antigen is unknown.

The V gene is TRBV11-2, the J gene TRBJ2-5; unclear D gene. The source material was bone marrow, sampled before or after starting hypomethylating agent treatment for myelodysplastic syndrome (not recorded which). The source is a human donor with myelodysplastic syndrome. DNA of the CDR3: TGTGCCAGCAGCTTAGGACGGACCCAGTACTTC. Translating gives CASSLGRTQYF.